The next 10 T cell receptor beta chains were all read from a single sample in a study of T cells in Graves' hyperthyroidism and ophthalmopathy. The TCR beta CDR3 regions underwent amplification using RNA transcripts as the source. The primer set for the first-round RT-PCR of the TCR CDR3 was HTBI. TCRdb independently ran MiXCR on the multiplex PCR reads; one entry per CDR3 protein. The repertoire holds more than 550,000 distinct CDR3 sequences, with 18% as singletons. The sample was blood. The receptor set was obtained from a woman aged 50 to 65 with Graves' hyperthyroidism that later progressed to Graves' ophthalmopathy.

This clonotype has more than one count but fewer than ten. The chain joins TRBV27 to TRBJ2-1; 9 bases fit TRBD2. There are 15 residues in the CDR3. The V gene's germline CDR1 is MNHEY and CDR2 SMNVEV (reference sequence). With 4 bases clipped from V and 7 bases from J, the junction kept 8 bases outside the gene matches. The DNA of the CDR3 is TGTGCCAGCAGTTCGGAGGGACTAGCCGGAAATGAGCAGTTCTTC. Translated, it gives CASSSEGLAGNEQFF.

Many counts were recorded for this clonotype. In DNA form, the CDR3 reads TGTGCCATCAGTACCATAGACAGGGGCACTGAAGCTTTCTTT. As protein: CAISTIDRGTEAFF. The chain employs TRBV10-3 and TRBJ1-1; TRBD1 agrees at 8 bases. Trimming took 5 bases from V and 4 from J; bases not matched to a gene: 6. Germline V gene sequence: CDR1 ENHRY, CDR2 SYGVKD. CDR3 length: 14 residues.

This clonotype was seen at least ten times. V usage is TRBV18 and J usage is TRBJ2-1, with a tentative D call TRBD2 (5 bases). This CDR3 has 17 residues. V was shortened by 2 bases and J by 8 bases, with 22 bases between the two germline ends. The germline V gene encodes CDR1 KGHSH and CDR2 LQKENI. CDR3 sequence reads: CASSPSRPGIGGDEQFF. The CDR3 DNA follows: TGTGCCAGCTCACCATCGAGGCCGGGAATTGGAGGTGATGAGCAGTTCTTC.

This clonotype was seen repeatedly, ten times or more. The chain recombines TRBV30 with TRBJ1-5; 8 positions match TRBD1. The CDR3 totals 14 residues. Germline loops: CDR1 GTSNPN, CDR2 SVGIG (reference sequence). V lost 2 bases, J lost 4 bases, and 4 bases stayed unmatched. CDR3 DNA: TGTGCCTGGAGTCCAGGGGGCTATAATCAGCCCCAGCATTTT. As protein: CAWSPGGYNQPQHF.

The chain joins TRBV5-1 to TRBJ1-1, with 9 bases aligning to TRBD1. Germline V gives CDR1 SGHRS, CDR2 YFSETQ. This CDR3 has 15 residues. With V trimmed by 1 base and J by 4 bases, 5 bases remained unmatched. CDR3 amino acids: CASSLTGGAGTEAFF. CDR3 in DNA: TGCGCCAGCAGCTTGACAGGGGGCGCGGGCACTGAAGCTTTCTTT.

This clonotype was detected only a few times. The chain links TRBV10-3 to TRBJ1-2; no clear D gene. The V gene's germline CDR1 is ENHRY and CDR2 SYGVKD. This CDR3 spans 16 amino acids. V dropped 0 bases and J dropped 0 bases, with 11 bases sitting between them. The chain's CDR3 is CAISESSLGTNYGYTF. The CDR3 DNA reads TGTGCCATCAGTGAGTCGAGTTTAGGGACTAACTATGGCTACACCTTC.

This chain links TRBV9 with TRBJ2-7; D is unresolved. With 0 bases removed from V and 3 bases from J, the gap between germline ends came to 7 bases. The V gene's germline CDR1 is SGDLS and CDR2 YYNGEE. The CDR3 spans 13 residues. The CDR3 loop is CASSVGVSYEQYF. CDR3 in DNA: TGTGCCAGCAGCGTAGGGGTCAGCTACGAGCAGTACTTC.

Details on this clonotype: At one end the junction does not follow the germline gene, possibly because of a read error. This rearrangement joins TRBV12-3 or TRBV12-4 to TRBJ2-6, with D perhaps TRBD1 or TRBD2 (5 bases each). This CDR3 is 15 amino acids long. The CDR3 protein is CASSFSGSGANVPTF. The CDR3 nucleotides are TGTGCCAGCAGTTTTTCTGGGTCCGGGGCCAACGTCCCGACTTTC.

Concerning this clonotype: Given a much more abundant clone one base away, this may be a read error. This sequence joins TRBV6-2 or TRBV6-3 and TRBJ2-7, with D possibly matching TRBD2 (7 bases). The germline gives CDR1 MNHEY, CDR2 SVGEGT. This CDR3 contains 14 residues. Trimming removed 2 bases from V and 2 bases from J, with 10 bases in between. In nucleotides, the CDR3 is TGTGCCAGCAGTTACGAGGGGGGGCCCTACGAGCAGTACTTC. Protein: CASSYEGGPYEQYF.

The V call is TRBV25-1, the J call TRBJ2-1; 7 positions match TRBD2. J lost 4 bases, V lost 8 bases, and 14 bases had no gene match. This CDR3 contains 16 residues. Per the germline V gene, CDR1 is MGHDK and CDR2 is SYGVNS. For the CDR3, the DNA is TGTGCCAGCGGGGAACATGGGGGGGGTAGGTACAATGAGCAGTTCTTC. This encodes CASGEHGGGRYNEQFF.